This T cell receptor beta chain was documented in a study of post-analysis software for immune sequencing data. General observations from the study: Those with multiple sclerosis, the patient group, showed significantly lower normalized Chao1 diversity than controls. Higher frequency in patients than in controls was seen for several TRBV segments, with TRBV5-6, TRBV5-1 and TRBV20-1 among them.

This clonotype was seen only a few times. Its antigen is still unknown. Every TCR beta cDNA library bore unique molecular identifiers. TCRdb redid the calling of the PCR reads with MiXCR, one entry per CDR3 protein. The data hold about 460,000 distinct CDR3 sequences, with roughly 45% observed a single time. CDR3 size: 14 residues. J lost 2 bases, V lost 5 bases, and 2 bases had no gene match. The germline V gene has CDR1 SGHTA and CDR2 FQGNSA. This chain connects TRBV7-2 to TRBJ1-5; 8 positions agree with TRBD1. Sequencing was performed on blood. The receptor's source is a girl aged 10 to 17 with multiple sclerosis. The CDR3 DNA reads as TGTGCCAGCAGCACGGGACAGGGCAATCAGCCCCAGCATTTT. Encoded protein: CASSTGQGNQPQHF.